This T cell receptor (beta chain) was found in a study of PD-1 blockade in classical Hodgkin lymphoma. This CDR3 has 14 residues. From germline, CDR1 is MNHEY and CDR2 SMNVEV (reference sequence). V dropped 3 bases and J dropped 0 bases, with 8 bases sitting between them. Some clones are missing from TCRdb's copy, which holds only in-frame ones; the method was immunoSEQ multiplex PCR. This table holds 90,000 to 120,000 clones, roughly nine tenths found once. Autologous stem cell transplantation was followed by relapse in every patient, and brentuximab vedotin exposure varied. This TCR was sampled from a human donor with classical Hodgkin lymphoma. The rearrangement links TRBV27 to TRBJ1-1; D uncertain. The material was peripheral blood mononuclear cells (PBMCs), obtained before the second cycle of nivolumab. DNA of the CDR3: TGTGCCAGCAGTTTCAACAGACTGAACACTGAAGCTTTCTTT. Its translation: CASSFNRLNTEAFF.